Sequencing of this T cell receptor (beta chain) was carried out in a study of blood T cells in healthy people across ages. The CDR3 runs 15 residues. The germline V gene has CDR1 SGHVS and CDR2 FQNEAQ. V was cut by 3 bases and J by 1 base, with 12 bases left in between. It was with a sample-barcoded 5' primer and a J-beta primer mix that a second PCR of roughly 7 to 12 cycles was run. Each cDNA was tagged by a template-switch adaptor containing 12 random nucleotides. MiXCR was run by TCRdb on the 5' RACE reads, yielding one entry per CDR3 protein. The sample holds over 1,500,000 distinct CDR3 sequences; 30% to 40% are singletons and the top ten take 23%.

The sequenced material came from blood. J is TRBJ1-1 and V is TRBV7-8, with D maybe TRBD1 (5 bases). This TCR came from a human donor in good health. CDR3 bases: TGTGCCAGCAGCTTGGCTTTGAGGGGGAACACTGAAGCTTTCTTT. As protein: CASSLALRGNTEAFF.